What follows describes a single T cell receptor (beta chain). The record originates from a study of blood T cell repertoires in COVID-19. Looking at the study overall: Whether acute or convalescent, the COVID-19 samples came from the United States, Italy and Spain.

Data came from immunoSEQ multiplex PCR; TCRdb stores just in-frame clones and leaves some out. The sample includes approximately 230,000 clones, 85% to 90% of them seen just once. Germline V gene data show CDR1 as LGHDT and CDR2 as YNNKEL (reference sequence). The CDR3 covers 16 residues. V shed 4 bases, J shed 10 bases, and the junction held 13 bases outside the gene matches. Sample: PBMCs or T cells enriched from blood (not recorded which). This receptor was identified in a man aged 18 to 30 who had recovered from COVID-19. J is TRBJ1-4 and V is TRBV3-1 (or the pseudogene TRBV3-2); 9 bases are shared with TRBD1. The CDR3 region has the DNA TGTGCCAGCAGCCTATCGTTATCGGACAGGGGAGGAAAACTGTTTTTT. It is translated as CASSLSLSDRGGKLFF.